The clone carrying this T cell receptor (beta chain) appeared a single time. The antigen is undetermined. This entry belongs to a study of shared clonotypes between healthy human individuals. The V and J ends lost 0 bases and 3 bases respectively, with 10 bases between them. The CDR3 contains 15 residues. CDR1 SGHNT and CDR2 YYREEE come from the germline V gene (reference sequence). Study results and caveats: Rarefaction exposed incomplete sorted-subset sequencing despite large depth.

Clones were sequenced by immunoSEQ multiplex PCR, and TCRdb holds only the in-frame ones, with some missing. The sample consists of fewer than 3 million clones, 85% to 95% of them appearing once. The source of this sequence is a man aged 18 to 29 in good health. Some clones in this sample may be carry-over from other donors' samples. The chain employs TRBV5-4 and TRBJ1-3; the D is unclear. Sequencing was carried out using naive CD4+ T cells from PBMCs. As for subset: CD45RA+ positively selected. The CDR3 DNA sequence: TGTGCCAGCAGCTTGGCCCCGAACGGTGGAAACACCATATATTTT. It encodes CASSLAPNGGNTIYF.